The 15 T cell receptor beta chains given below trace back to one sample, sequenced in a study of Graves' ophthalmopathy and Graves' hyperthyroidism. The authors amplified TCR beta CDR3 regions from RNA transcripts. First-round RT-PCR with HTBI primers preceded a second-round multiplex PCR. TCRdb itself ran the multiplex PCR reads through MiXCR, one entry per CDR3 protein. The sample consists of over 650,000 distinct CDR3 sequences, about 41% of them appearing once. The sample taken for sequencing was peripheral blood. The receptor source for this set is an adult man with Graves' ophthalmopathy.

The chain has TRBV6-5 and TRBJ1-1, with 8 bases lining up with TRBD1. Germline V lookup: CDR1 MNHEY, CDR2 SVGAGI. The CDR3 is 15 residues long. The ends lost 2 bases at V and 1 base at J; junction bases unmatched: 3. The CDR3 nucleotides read TGTGCCAGCAGTTACGAGGGACAGGCGAACACTGAAGCTTTCTTT. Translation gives CASSYEGQANTEAFF.

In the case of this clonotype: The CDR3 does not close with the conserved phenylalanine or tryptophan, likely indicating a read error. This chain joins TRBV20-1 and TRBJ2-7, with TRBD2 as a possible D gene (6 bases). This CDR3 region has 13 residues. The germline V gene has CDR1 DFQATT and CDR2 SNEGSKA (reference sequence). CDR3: CSARSGDSYEQYI. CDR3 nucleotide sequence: TGCAGTGCTAGATCCGGGGACTCCTACGAACAGTACATC.

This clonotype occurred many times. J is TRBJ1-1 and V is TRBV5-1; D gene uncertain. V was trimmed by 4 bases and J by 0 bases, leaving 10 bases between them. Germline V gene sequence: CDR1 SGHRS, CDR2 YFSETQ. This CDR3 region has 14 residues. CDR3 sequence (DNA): TGCGCCAGCAGCCTTACGTTACTGAACACTGAAGCTTTCTTT. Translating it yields CASSLTLLNTEAFF.

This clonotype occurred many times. DNA of the CDR3: TGTGCCAGCAGCTGGACTAGCGGGGGGACCCAGTACTTC. Encoded protein: CASSWTSGGTQYF. The chain employs TRBV5-6 and TRBJ2-5; 13 positions agree with TRBD2. V lost 3 bases and J lost 7; bases outside the gene matches: 0. CDR3 length: 13 residues. Germline-derived CDR1 and CDR2 are SGHDT and YYEEEE.

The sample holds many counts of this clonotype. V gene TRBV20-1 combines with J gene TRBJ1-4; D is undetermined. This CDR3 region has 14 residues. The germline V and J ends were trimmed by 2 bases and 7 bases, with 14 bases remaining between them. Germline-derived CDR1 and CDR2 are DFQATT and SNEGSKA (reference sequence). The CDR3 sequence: CSARHRGRSEKLFF. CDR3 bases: TGCAGTGCTAGACATCGAGGGCGTAGTGAAAAACTGTTTTTT.

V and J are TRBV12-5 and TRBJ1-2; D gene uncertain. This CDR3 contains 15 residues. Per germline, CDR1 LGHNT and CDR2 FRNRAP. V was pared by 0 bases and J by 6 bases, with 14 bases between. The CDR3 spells CASGLVLPGSNGYTF. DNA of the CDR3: TGTGCTAGTGGTTTGGTACTGCCAGGTTCGAATGGCTACACCTTC.

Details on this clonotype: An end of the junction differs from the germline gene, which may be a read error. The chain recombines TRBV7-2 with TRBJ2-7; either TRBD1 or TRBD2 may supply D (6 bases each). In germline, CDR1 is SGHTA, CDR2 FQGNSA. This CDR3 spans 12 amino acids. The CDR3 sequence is CASSRRGDEQCF. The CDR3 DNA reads TGTGCCAGCAGCCGAAGGGGGGACGAGCAGTGCTTC.

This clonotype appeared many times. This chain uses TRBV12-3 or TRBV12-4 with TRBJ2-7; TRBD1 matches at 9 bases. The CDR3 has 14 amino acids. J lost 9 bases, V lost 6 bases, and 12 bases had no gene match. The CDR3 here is CASSSHGQGLAQYF. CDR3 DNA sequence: TGTGCCAGCAGCTCACACGGACAGGGGCTAGCGCAGTACTTC.

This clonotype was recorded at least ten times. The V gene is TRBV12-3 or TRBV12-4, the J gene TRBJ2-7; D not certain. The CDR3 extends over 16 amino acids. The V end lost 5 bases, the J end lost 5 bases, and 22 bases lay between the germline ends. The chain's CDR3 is CASSLYRATQPHEQYF. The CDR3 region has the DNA TGTGCCAGCAGTCTATACCGGGCCACACAGCCCCACGAGCAGTACTTC.

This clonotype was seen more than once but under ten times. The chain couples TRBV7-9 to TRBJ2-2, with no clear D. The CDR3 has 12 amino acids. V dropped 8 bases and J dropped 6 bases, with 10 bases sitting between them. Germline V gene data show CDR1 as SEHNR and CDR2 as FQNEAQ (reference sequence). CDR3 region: CASSHRAGELFF. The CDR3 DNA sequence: TGTGCCAGCTCTCATAGGGCCGGGGAGCTGTTTTTT.

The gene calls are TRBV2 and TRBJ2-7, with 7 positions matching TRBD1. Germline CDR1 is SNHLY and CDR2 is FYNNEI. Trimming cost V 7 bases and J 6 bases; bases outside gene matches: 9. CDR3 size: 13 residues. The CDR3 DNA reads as TGTGCCAGCAACGAACAGGGGAATTCCGAGCAGTACTTC. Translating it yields CASNEQGNSEQYF. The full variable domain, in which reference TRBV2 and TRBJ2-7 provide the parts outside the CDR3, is EPEVTQTPSHQVTQMGQEVILRCVPISNHLYFYWYRQILGQKVEFLVSFYNNEISEKSEIFDDQFSVERPDGSNFTLKIRSTKLEDSAMYFCASNEQGNSEQYFGPGTRLTVT.

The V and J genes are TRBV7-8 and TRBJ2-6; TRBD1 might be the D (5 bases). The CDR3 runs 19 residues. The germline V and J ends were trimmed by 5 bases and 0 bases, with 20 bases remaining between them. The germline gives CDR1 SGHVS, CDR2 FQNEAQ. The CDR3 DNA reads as TGTGCCAGCAGCCTCACCTTCCCAGGGTACTTCTCTGGGGCCAACGTCCTGACTTTC. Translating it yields CASSLTFPGYFSGANVLTF.

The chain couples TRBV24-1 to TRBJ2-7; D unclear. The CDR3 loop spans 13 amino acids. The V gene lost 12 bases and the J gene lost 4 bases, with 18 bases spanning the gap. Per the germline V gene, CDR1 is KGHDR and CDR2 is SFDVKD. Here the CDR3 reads CAGSLSDTYEQYF. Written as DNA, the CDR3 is TGTGCCGGCAGTTTATCCGACACTTACGAGCAGTACTTC.

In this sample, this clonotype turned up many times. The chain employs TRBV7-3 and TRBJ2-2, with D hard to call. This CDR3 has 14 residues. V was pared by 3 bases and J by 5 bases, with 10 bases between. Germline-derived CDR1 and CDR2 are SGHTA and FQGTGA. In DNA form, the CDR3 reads TGTGCCAGCAGCTTCAGCGATGGGACCGGGGAGCTGTTTTTT. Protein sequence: CASSFSDGTGELFF.

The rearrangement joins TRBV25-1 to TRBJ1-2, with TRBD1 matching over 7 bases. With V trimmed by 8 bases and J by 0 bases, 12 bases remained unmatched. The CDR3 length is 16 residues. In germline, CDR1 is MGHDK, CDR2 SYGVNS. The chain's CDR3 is CASVEGDRISNYGYTF. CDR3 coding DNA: TGTGCCAGCGTTGAAGGGGACAGAATCTCTAACTATGGCTACACCTTC.